This record looks at one T cell receptor (beta chain) sequence and its context. TCRdb called the reads again in MiXCR, with one record for every CDR3 protein. Of approximately 100,000 distinct CDR3 sequences listed, about a third are singletons. This entry is derived from a study of type 1 regulatory T cells. Across the whole study: An in vitro protocol generated T-allo10, a Tr1-enriched, alloantigen-specific CD4 T cell product.

This CDR3 is built from 19 residues. Germline V gene sequence: CDR1 LNHDA, CDR2 SQIVND (reference sequence). Unmatched junction bases numbered 11, after V lost 2 bases and J lost 3 bases. This clonotype originated in a human donor in good health. Sequencing was performed on CD4+ T cells, either the whole sample or a sorted fraction (not recorded which). V usage is TRBV19 and J usage is TRBJ2-6, with TRBD1 matching 9 bases. This CDR3 reads CASSILGQGSTSGANVLTF. The CDR3 DNA is TGTGCCAGTAGTATATTGGGACAGGGAAGCACAAGTGGGGCCAACGTCCTGACTTTC.